Following are 26 T cell receptor beta chains from one sample sequenced in a study of patients and donors after allogeneic stem cell transplantation. TCRdb fed the RT-PCR reads into MiXCR, producing one record per CDR3 protein. The table lists about 960,000 distinct CDR3 sequences, over 15% of them singletons. The sample was blood, either unsorted or a sorted T cell fraction (not recorded which). The origin of the receptors is a human donor who was either an allogeneic HSCT recipient or a stem cell or donor lymphocyte infusion donor (not recorded which). It is not recorded whose cells these are; they may come from a transplant donor.

This clonotype was seen more than once but under ten times. The chain combines TRBV20-1 with TRBJ2-5; TRBD2 matches 8 bases. V dropped 4 bases and J dropped 1; count of bases not matched to a gene: 11. The CDR3 has 16 residues. Looked up from germline, CDR1 is DFQATT and CDR2 is SNEGSKA (reference sequence). In DNA, the CDR3 is TGCAGTGCTAAAATTCCGGGACTAGTGTCCCAAGAGACCCAGTACTTC. The encoded protein is CSAKIPGLVSQETQYF.

This clonotype was seen only a few times. This chain joins TRBV18 and TRBJ2-4; possibly TRBD2 for D (5 bases). Trimming left V 0 bases short and J 3 bases short, with 12 bases between. Germline V gives CDR1 KGHSH, CDR2 LQKENI. This CDR3 is 16 amino acids long. CDR3 coding DNA: TGTGCCAGCTCACCACCAACCGGGGTTGGCAAAAACATTCAGTACTTC. Translated: CASSPPTGVGKNIQYF.

V is TRBV20-1 and J is TRBJ1-1, with a weak D call TRBD1 (6 bases). V was pared by 6 bases and J by 0 bases, with 17 bases between. The CDR3 is 15 residues long. Looked up from germline, CDR1 is DFQATT and CDR2 is SNEGSKA (reference sequence). DNA of the CDR3: TGCAGTGCCCCAGGAACCGGGACATTGAACACTGAAGCTTTCTTT. It translates to CSAPGTGTLNTEAFF.

V usage is TRBV12-3 or TRBV12-4 and J usage is TRBJ2-2; 9 bases match TRBD2. J was trimmed by 7 bases and V by 4 bases; bases with no gene match: 13. The CDR3 is 17 residues long. CDR3 nucleotide sequence: TGTGCCAGCAGTTGCCCCAGGACGGCGGGAGGGGGCGGGGAGCTGTTTTTT. As protein: CASSCPRTAGGGGELFF.

J is TRBJ2-3 and V is TRBV7-9; 9 bases line up with TRBD2. CDR1 and CDR2 (germline): SEHNR, FQNEAQ (reference sequence). The CDR3 loop spans 14 amino acids. The J segment lost 6 bases and the V segment lost 6 bases, leaving 7 bases of the junction unmatched. This CDR3 reads CASRQKREVDTQYF. The CDR3 DNA reads as TGTGCCAGCAGACAGAAGCGGGAGGTTGATACGCAGTATTTT. Full variable domain (missing parts from reference TRBV7-9 and TRBJ2-3): DTGVSQNPRHKITKRGQNVTFRCDPISEHNRLYWYRQTLGQGPEFLTYFQNEAQLEKSRLLSDRFSAERPKGSFSTLEIQRTEQGDSAMYLCASRQKREVDTQYFGPGTRLTVL.

The chain couples TRBV4-1 to TRBJ2-7; no definite D call. Germline assignment: CDR1 MGHRA and CDR2 YSYEKL. V gave up 4 bases and J gave up 4 bases, with 11 bases separating them. There are 13 residues in the CDR3. The CDR3 sequence: CASSLLHGYEQYF. The CDR3 bases are TGCGCCAGCAGCCTACTACATGGATACGAGCAGTACTTC.

This clonotype has more than one count but fewer than ten. The V call is TRBV20-1, the J call TRBJ2-3, with D perhaps matching TRBD2 (6 bases). The V end lost 1 base, the J end lost 5 bases, and 10 bases lay between the germline ends. Germline values: CDR1 DFQATT, CDR2 SNEGSKA (reference sequence). The CDR3 contains 13 residues. The CDR3 nucleotides read TGCAGTGCTAGAGGGGAGGAAGAAGATACGCAGTATTTT. It encodes CSARGEEEDTQYF.

This clonotype has only a few counts. V is TRBV20-1 and J is TRBJ2-7, with TRBD1 matching over 8 bases. This CDR3 is 14 amino acids long. Germline V gene sequence: CDR1 DFQATT, CDR2 SNEGSKA (reference sequence). Losses at the gene ends were 2 bases for V and 5 bases for J; bases not matched to a gene: 8. The CDR3 nucleotides are TGCAGTGCTAGACGGACAGGGTATTGGGACGAGCAGTACTTC. This codes for CSARRTGYWDEQYF.

The chain combines TRBV10-3 with TRBJ2-3, with 11 bases fitting TRBD2. CDR3 length equals 16 residues. After removal of 6 bases from V and 3 bases from J, the junction contained 8 bases not matched to a gene. From germline, CDR1 is ENHRY and CDR2 SYGVKD. The CDR3 region has the DNA TGTGCCATCAGACCCACTAGCGGGAGTGGGACAGATACGCAGTATTTT. Amino acids: CAIRPTSGSGTDTQYF.

This chain connects TRBV6-1 to TRBJ2-7; D not certain. Germline CDR1 reads MNHNS; CDR2 reads SASEGT. The V gene lost 7 bases and the J gene lost 2 bases, with 18 bases spanning the gap. CDR3 length: 15 amino acids. The CDR3 region is CASTSARTLAYEQYF. The CDR3 DNA sequence: TGTGCCAGCACCAGCGCTCGGACGCTAGCCTACGAGCAGTACTTC.

Comment on this clonotype: A junction end diverges from the germline sequence, so it may reflect a read error. The chain is built from TRBV6-4 and TRBJ1-2, with 7 positions matching TRBD1. CDR3 length: 14 amino acids. CDR1 and CDR2 from the germline V gene are MRHNA and SNTAGT. The CDR3 DNA is TGTGCCAGCTCACCCGGGACAGCTAATTATGGCCACACCTTC. Its protein is CASSPGTANYGHTF.

The chain joins TRBV6-1 to TRBJ2-7; 7 positions agree with TRBD2. V was clipped by 8 bases and J by 9 bases; unmatched bases: 16. Germline CDR1 and CDR2: MNHNS and SASEGT. The CDR3 consists of 14 residues. The CDR3 DNA follows: TGTGCCAGCGGGGACCTCGGCGGGAGTATGGTGCAGTACTTC. This encodes CASGDLGGSMVQYF.

The chain has TRBV29-1 and TRBJ2-7; 8 positions match TRBD2. CDR1 and CDR2 from the germline V gene are SQVTM and ANQGSEA. This CDR3 has 14 amino acids. V trimming: 7 bases; J trimming: 6 bases; junction bases outside the gene matches: 14. CDR3 coding DNA: TGCAGCGGGAGGGTCGGGAGGGCCTCTGGCGAGCAGTACTTC. Translation gives CSGRVGRASGEQYF.

CDR3 loop: CATTRDSNSANYGYTF. Written as DNA, the CDR3 is TGTGCCACGACCAGAGACTCGAACTCAGCTAACTATGGCTACACCTTC. V gene TRBV12-3 or TRBV12-4 combines with J gene TRBJ1-2; no clear D gene. The CDR3 loop spans 16 amino acids. With 10 bases removed from V and 0 bases from J, the gap between germline ends came to 21 bases.

This clonotype was counted between two and nine times. This rearrangement joins TRBV12-3 or TRBV12-4 to TRBJ2-3, with 12 bases lining up with TRBD2. This CDR3 region has 17 residues. Losses at the gene ends were 2 bases for V and 5 bases for J; bases not matched to a gene: 8. CDR3 sequence: CASSLSSSGGAGDTQYF. The CDR3 DNA follows: TGTGCCAGCAGTTTAAGCTCTAGCGGGGGGGCCGGAGATACGCAGTATTTT.

The V call is TRBV10-3, the J call TRBJ2-2; TRBD2 might be the D (5 bases). From germline, CDR1 is ENHRY and CDR2 SYGVKD. This CDR3 contains 16 residues. Trimming stripped 6 bases from V and 4 bases from J, with 18 bases between. CDR3 sequence reads: CAISQTGSSSTGELFF. The CDR3 DNA sequence: TGTGCCATCAGCCAGACGGGGTCTTCGAGCACCGGGGAGCTGTTTTTT.

The chain uses TRBV5-1 and TRBJ1-2, with 9 positions matching TRBD1. CDR1 and CDR2 from the germline V gene are SGHRS and YFSETQ. V lost 4 bases to trimming and J lost 4 bases; unmatched junction nucleotides: 8. The CDR3 runs 15 residues. The CDR3 region is CASSVGQGAAYGYTF. The CDR3 coding sequence is TGCGCCAGCAGCGTGGGACAGGGAGCGGCCTATGGCTACACCTTC.

The chain combines TRBV10-3 with TRBJ2-5, with a tentative D call TRBD2 (6 bases). The germline V and J ends were trimmed by 8 bases and 5 bases, with 15 bases remaining between them. The germline V gene has CDR1 ENHRY and CDR2 SYGVKD. The length of the CDR3 is 13 residues. The DNA for the CDR3 is TGTGCCATCGGGGGACTCCGGCGGGAGACCCAGTACTTC. Its protein is CAIGGLRRETQYF.

This chain joins TRBV15 and TRBJ2-7; D call uncertain. The CDR3 extends over 17 amino acids. The V gene's germline CDR1 is LNHNV and CDR2 YYDKDF (reference sequence). V was trimmed by 0 bases and J by 2 bases, leaving 17 bases between them. CDR3 in amino acids: CATSRDEHGETAYEQYF. Written as DNA, the CDR3 is TGTGCCACCAGCAGAGATGAGCACGGTGAGACCGCCTACGAGCAGTACTTC. The full variable domain, its missing parts supplied by reference TRBV15 and TRBJ2-7, is DAMVIQNPRYQVTQFGKPVTLSCSQTLNHNVMYWYQQKSSQAPKLLFHYYDKDFNNEADTPDNFQSRRPNTSFCFLDIRSPGLGDTAMYLCATSRDEHGETAYEQYFGPGTRLTVT.

This clonotype was picked up many times. The chain joins TRBV5-1 to TRBJ1-3; 7 nucleotides agree with TRBD1. The CDR3 contains 14 residues. Germline CDR1 is SGHRS and CDR2 is YFSETQ. J lost 4 bases, V lost 3 bases, and 4 bases had no gene match. The DNA for the CDR3 is TGCGCCAGCAGCTCGTCGGGACAGGGAAACACCATATATTTT. Amino acid sequence: CASSSSGQGNTIYF.

This clonotype was seen repeatedly, ten times or more. One junction end disagrees with the germline gene, perhaps due to a read error. This chain connects TRBV5-1 to TRBJ2-2, with D perhaps matching TRBD1 (5 bases). Germline V lookup: CDR1 SGHRS, CDR2 YFSETQ. The CDR3 extends over 15 amino acids. In nucleotides, the CDR3 is TGTGCCAGCAGCTTAGGGGCGGCGAACACCGGGGAGCTGTTTTTT. This sequence encodes CASSLGAANTGELFF.

The J gene is TRBJ2-1, the V gene TRBV3-1, with 11 bases matching TRBD2. With V trimmed by 3 bases and J by 10 bases, 5 bases remained unmatched. The germline CDR1 and CDR2 sequences are LGHDT and YNNKEL (reference sequence). This CDR3 comprises 14 residues. In nucleotides, the CDR3 is TGTGCCAGCAGCCACCTGACTAGCGGGATGGAGCAGTTCTTC. It is translated as CASSHLTSGMEQFF.

In its sample, this clonotype was seen a few times. The chain joins TRBV7-9 to TRBJ1-3; D unclear. The CDR3 sequence is 16 residues long. The V and J ends lost 2 bases and 0 bases respectively, with 11 bases between them. From germline, CDR1 is SEHNR and CDR2 FQNEAQ (reference sequence). Here the CDR3 DNA reads TGTGCCAGCAGCTTAAGATTGGGGATCTCTGGAAACACCATATATTTT. It encodes CASSLRLGISGNTIYF.

This clonotype came up a few times. The V and J genes are TRBV29-1 and TRBJ1-5; 9 nucleotides agree with TRBD1. Trimming removed 5 bases from V and 7 bases from J; junction bases left unmatched: 6. CDR1 and CDR2 from the germline V gene are SQVTM and ANQGSEA. CDR3 length: 13 residues. CDR3 in amino acids: CSVTGGLGQPQHF. CDR3 DNA: TGCAGCGTTACAGGGGGCCTGGGACAGCCCCAGCATTTT.

The rearrangement joins TRBV20-1 to TRBJ2-1, with 14 bases aligning to TRBD2. This CDR3 is 18 amino acids long. In germline, CDR1 is DFQATT, CDR2 SNEGSKA (reference sequence). With V trimmed by 2 bases and J by 4 bases, 10 bases remained unmatched. Here the CDR3 reads CSARPGLAGGTGYNEQFF. CDR3 nucleotide sequence: TGCAGTGCTAGACCCGGACTAGCGGGGGGCACAGGGTACAATGAGCAGTTCTTC.

The rearrangement links TRBV7-3 to TRBJ2-3; D gene uncertain. The germline V gene encodes CDR1 SGHTA and CDR2 FQGTGA. V was clipped by 4 bases and J by 10 bases, with 9 bases between them. CDR3 length: 11 residues. The CDR3 sequence: CASSSGLAQYF. CDR3 bases: TGTGCCAGCAGCTCGGGTCTCGCGCAGTATTTT. Full variable domain (rest looked up from reference TRBV7-3 and TRBJ2-3): GAGVSQTPSNKVTEKGKYVELRCDPISGHTALYWYRQSLGQGPEFLIYFQGTGAADDSGLPNDRFFAVRPEGSVSTLKIQRTERGDSAVYLCASSSGLAQYFGPGTRLTVL.